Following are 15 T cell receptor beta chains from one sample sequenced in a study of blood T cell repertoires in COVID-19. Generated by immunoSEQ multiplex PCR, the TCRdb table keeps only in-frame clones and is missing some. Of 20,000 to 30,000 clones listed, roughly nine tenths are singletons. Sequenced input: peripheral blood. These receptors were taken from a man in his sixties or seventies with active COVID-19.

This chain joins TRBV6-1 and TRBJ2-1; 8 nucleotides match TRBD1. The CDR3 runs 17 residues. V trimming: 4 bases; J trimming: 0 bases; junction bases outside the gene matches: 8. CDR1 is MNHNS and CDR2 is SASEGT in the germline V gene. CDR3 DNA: TGTGCCAGCAGTGCCAGACAGGGGACCTACTCCTACAATGAGCAGTTCTTC. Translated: CASSARQGTYSYNEQFF.

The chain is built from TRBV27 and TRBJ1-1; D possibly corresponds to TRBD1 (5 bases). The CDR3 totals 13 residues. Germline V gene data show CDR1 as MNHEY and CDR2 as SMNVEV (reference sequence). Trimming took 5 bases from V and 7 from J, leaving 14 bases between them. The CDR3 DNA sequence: TGTGCCAGCAGTGGGCCGGGACTTCTTGAAGCTTTCTTT. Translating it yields CASSGPGLLEAFF.

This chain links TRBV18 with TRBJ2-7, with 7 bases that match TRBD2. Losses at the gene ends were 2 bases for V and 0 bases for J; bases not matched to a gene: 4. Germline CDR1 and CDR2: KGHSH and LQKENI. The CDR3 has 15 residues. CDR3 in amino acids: CASSPNGGSSYEQYF. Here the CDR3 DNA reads TGTGCCAGCTCACCAAACGGGGGGAGCTCCTACGAGCAGTACTTC.

CDR3 protein: CASAFTGFSYEQYF. The CDR3 nucleotides are TGTGCCAGCGCATTCACGGGGTTCTCCTACGAGCAGTACTTC. The chain carries TRBV2 and TRBJ2-7; TRBD2 might be the D (5 bases). Deletions cut 8 bases from V and 0 bases from J, with 14 bases between. Germline lookup yields CDR1 SNHLY and CDR2 FYNNEI. This CDR3 has 14 amino acids.

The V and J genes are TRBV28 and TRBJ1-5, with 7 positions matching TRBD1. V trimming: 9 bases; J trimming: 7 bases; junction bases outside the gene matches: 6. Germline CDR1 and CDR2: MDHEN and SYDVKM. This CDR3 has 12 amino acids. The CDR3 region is CASWQGVQPQHF. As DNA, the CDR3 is TGTGCCAGTTGGCAGGGGGTGCAGCCCCAGCATTTT.

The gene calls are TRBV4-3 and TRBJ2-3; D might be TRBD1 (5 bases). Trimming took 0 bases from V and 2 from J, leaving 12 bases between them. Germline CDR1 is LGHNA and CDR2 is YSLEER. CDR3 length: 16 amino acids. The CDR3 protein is CASSQDPRGHTDTQYF. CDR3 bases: TGCGCCAGCAGCCAAGATCCAAGGGGCCACACAGATACGCAGTATTTT.

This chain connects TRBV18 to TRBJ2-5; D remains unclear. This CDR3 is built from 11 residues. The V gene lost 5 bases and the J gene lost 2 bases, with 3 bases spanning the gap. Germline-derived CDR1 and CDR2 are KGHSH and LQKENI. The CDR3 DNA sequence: TGTGCCAGCTCATTACAAGAGACCCAGTACTTC. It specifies CASSLQETQYF.

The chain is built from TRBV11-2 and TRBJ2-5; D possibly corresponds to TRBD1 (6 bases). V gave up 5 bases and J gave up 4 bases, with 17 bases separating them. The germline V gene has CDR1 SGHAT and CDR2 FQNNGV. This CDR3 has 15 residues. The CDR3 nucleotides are TGTGCCAGCAGCCCCCTCAGGGGCGCGGGAGAGACCCAGTACTTC. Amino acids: CASSPLRGAGETQYF.

The CDR3 DNA reads as TGTGCCAGCAGTTACTCTTCGACTTCGGAGACCCAGTACTTC. Translation: CASSYSSTSETQYF. V usage is TRBV6-6 and J usage is TRBJ2-5; no firm D call. Germline V gene sequence: CDR1 MNHNY, CDR2 SVGAGI (reference sequence). CDR3 length: 14 amino acids. V shed 0 bases and J shed 5 bases, with 10 bases lying between them.

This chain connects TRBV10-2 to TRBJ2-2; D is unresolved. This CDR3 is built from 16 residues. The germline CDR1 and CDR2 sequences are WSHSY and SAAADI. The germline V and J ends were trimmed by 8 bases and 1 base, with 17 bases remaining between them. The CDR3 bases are TGCGCCAGCCTTTCTGAGGCAGTCTTGAACACCGGGGAGCTGTTTTTT. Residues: CASLSEAVLNTGELFF.

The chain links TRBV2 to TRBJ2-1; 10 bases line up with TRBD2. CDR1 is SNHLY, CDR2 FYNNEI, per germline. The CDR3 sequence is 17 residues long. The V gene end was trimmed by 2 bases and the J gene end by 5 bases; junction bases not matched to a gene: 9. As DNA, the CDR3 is TGTGCCAGCAGTGAAAGATATAGCGGGAGGTGGGACAATGAGCAGTTCTTC. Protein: CASSERYSGRWDNEQFF.

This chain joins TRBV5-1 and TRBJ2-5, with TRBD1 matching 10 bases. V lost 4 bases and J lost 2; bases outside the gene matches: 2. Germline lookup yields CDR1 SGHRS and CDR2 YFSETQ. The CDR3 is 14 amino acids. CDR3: CASSRGQGQETQYF. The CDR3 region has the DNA TGCGCCAGCAGCCGGGGACAGGGGCAAGAGACCCAGTACTTC.

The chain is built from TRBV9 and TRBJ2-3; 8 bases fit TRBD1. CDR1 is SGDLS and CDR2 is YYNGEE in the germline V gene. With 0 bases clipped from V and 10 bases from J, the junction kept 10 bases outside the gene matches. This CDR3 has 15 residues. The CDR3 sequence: CASSVGTGSPFPQYF. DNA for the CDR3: TGTGCCAGCAGCGTAGGGACAGGGAGTCCGTTTCCGCAGTATTTT.

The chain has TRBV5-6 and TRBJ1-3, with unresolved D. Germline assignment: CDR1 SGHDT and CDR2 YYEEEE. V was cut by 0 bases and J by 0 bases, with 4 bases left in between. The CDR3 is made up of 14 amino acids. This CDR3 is CASSLVRSGNTIYF. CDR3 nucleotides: TGTGCCAGCAGCTTGGTCCGCTCTGGAAACACCATATATTTT.

This CDR3 reads CASAEAGARNIQYF. CDR3 in DNA: TGCGCCAGCGCCGAAGCGGGAGCGAGAAACATTCAGTACTTC. This chain connects TRBV5-1 to TRBJ2-4, with 8 bases matching TRBD2. With V trimmed by 7 bases and J by 6 bases, 9 bases remained unmatched. CDR1 SGHRS and CDR2 YFSETQ come from the germline V gene. The CDR3 has 14 amino acids. Complete variable domain (other parts from reference TRBV5-1 and TRBJ2-4): KAGVTQTPRYLIKTRGQQVTLSCSPISGHRSVSWYQQTPGQGLQFLFEYFSETQRNKGNFPGRFSGRQFSNSRSEMNVSTLELGDSALYLCASAEAGARNIQYFGAGTRLSVL.